By share, the clone carrying this T cell receptor (beta chain) ranks as medium-sized. The CDR3 consists of 16 residues. Per the germline V gene, CDR1 is DFQATT and CDR2 is SNEGSKA (reference sequence). The germline V and J ends were trimmed by 5 bases and 6 bases, with 25 bases remaining between them. As to time point: sample taken at primary tumor resection. Unsorted whole RNA samples from tumor, nontumor lung or frozen PBMC were sequenced. The entry originates in a study of spatial heterogeneity in lung cancer. One entry per CDR3 protein results from TCRdb running MiXCR on the 5' RACE reads. The sample yields 3,200 or so distinct CDR3 sequences, nearly 3% seen once.

This receptor was identified in a female donor with early-stage non-small cell lung cancer. The V call is TRBV20-1, the J call TRBJ1-2; possible D gene TRBD1, 6 bases. This specimen was normal lung tissue next to the tumor, taken at surgery. CDR3 in amino acids: CSALLSPSTGGDGYTF. The CDR3 coding sequence is TGCAGTGCTCTCCTCTCCCCATCGACGGGGGGCGATGGCTACACCTTC.